Listed below are T cell receptor beta chains from one sample, sequenced in a study of T cells after yellow fever vaccination. TCRdb fed the 5' RACE reads into MiXCR, producing one record per CDR3 protein. The sample shows 50,000 to 60,000 distinct CDR3 sequences, around 5.4% of them seen only once. Sequencing used PBMCs, either bulk or a sorted T-cell subset (CD4+, CD8+, memory, or dextramer-sorted; not recorded which), obtained on the day of the yellow fever booster vaccination. The receptors were gathered from a man younger than 35 who received the YFV17D yellow fever vaccine. Both conserved end residues are part of each CDR3. D genes are given only for firm matches. The listing skips clone size in some rows; elsewhere it reads once, few, many or a size class.

v_gene,d_gene,j_gene,abundance,CDR3aa,CDR3nt
TRBV9,.,TRBJ2-3,.,CASSVGGYTDTQYF,TGTGCCAGCAGCGTAGGGGGCTACACAGATACGCAGTATTTT
TRBV7-9,TRBD1,TRBJ1-2,few,CASSSTGTGINYGYTF,TGTGCCAGCAGCTCCACCGGGACAGGGATTAACTATGGCTACACCTTC
TRBV27,.,TRBJ1-4,few,CASSLDGLTNEKLFF,TGTGCCAGCAGTCTCGACGGTTTAACTAATGAAAAACTGTTTTTT
TRBV7-2,.,TRBJ2-1,.,CASSLGGGSYNEQFF,TGTGCCAGCAGCTTAGGAGGGGGATCCTACAATGAGCAGTTCTTC
TRBV9,TRBD2,TRBJ2-1,.,CASSVGGLAGPYNEQFF,TGTGCCAGCAGCGTAGGTGGACTAGCGGGCCCCTACAATGAGCAGTTCTTC
TRBV20-1,TRBD2,TRBJ2-2,.,CSARDSSGGANTGELFF,TGCAGTGCTAGAGATTCTAGCGGGGGTGCGAACACCGGGGAGCTGTTTTTT
TRBV19,.,TRBJ2-3,few,CASRALRHLPDTQYF,TGTGCCAGTAGGGCGCTCAGGCATTTGCCGGATACGCAGTATTTT
TRBV6-5,TRBD1,TRBJ2-1,many,CASSRQGNEQFF,TGTGCCAGCAGCAGACAGGGCAATGAGCAGTTCTTC
TRBV6-5,.,TRBJ1-3,few,CASSYGDLSGNTIYF,TGTGCCAGCAGTTACGGGGACCTCTCTGGAAACACCATATATTTT
TRBV7-6,.,TRBJ2-7,many,CASSLAGNTYEQYF,TGTGCCAGCAGCTTAGCCGGAAACACCTACGAGCAGTACTTC
TRBV12-3/TRBV12-4,.,TRBJ2-6,many,CASRPGLRDSGANVLTF,TGTGCCAGCAGACCGGGACTCCGGGACTCTGGGGCCAACGTCCTGACTTTC
TRBV7-6,.,TRBJ1-1,few,CASSFQGGEFTEAFF,TGTGCCAGCAGCTTCCAGGGTGGGGAATTCACTGAAGCTTTCTTT
TRBV19,.,TRBJ2-1,many,CASGFVAFEQFF,TGTGCCAGTGGGTTTGTCGCGTTTGAGCAGTTCTTC
TRBV5-1,TRBD2,TRBJ2-1,many,CASTPGPRGGDTNEQFF,TGCGCCAGCACCCCCGGCCCACGCGGGGGAGACACCAATGAGCAGTTCTTC
TRBV9,.,TRBJ1-6,.,CASSVGPGGSPLHF,TGTGCCAGCAGCGTAGGCCCCGGGGGGTCACCCCTCCACTTT
TRBV6-6,.,TRBJ2-1,many,CASRGGGYNEQFF,TGTGCCAGCAGGGGGGGTGGGTACAATGAGCAGTTCTTC
TRBV21-1,.,TRBJ1-2,.,CASSRRALPWDYGYTF,TGTGCCAGCAGCAGACGCGCGCTGCCGTGGGACTATGGCTACACCTTC
TRBV28,.,TRBJ1-3,once,CASSPGGNSGNTIYF,TGTGCCAGCAGCCCCGGGGGGAACTCTGGAAACACCATATATTTT
TRBV6-5,.,TRBJ1-1,many,CASSYSAGMNTEAFF,TGTGCCAGCAGTTACTCTGCGGGCATGAACACTGAAGCTTTCTTT
TRBV7-6,.,TRBJ2-2,many,CASSLSVNTGELFF,TGTGCCAGCAGCTTATCGGTGAACACCGGGGAGCTGTTTTTT
TRBV6-5,TRBD1,TRBJ2-3,many,CASSYSGTGAPTDTQYF,TGTGCCAGCAGTTACTCCGGGACAGGGGCTCCCACAGATACGCAGTATTTT
TRBV7-9,.,TRBJ1-1,few,CASSPSGGPTEAFF,TGTGCCAGCAGCCCCAGCGGGGGCCCCACTGAAGCTTTCTTT
TRBV4-2,.,TRBJ1-2,.,CASSQDGGMVSGYTF,TGTGCCAGCAGCCAAGATGGTGGGATGGTAAGCGGCTACACCTTC
TRBV9,TRBD1,TRBJ2-3,.,CASSVLTGLADTQYF,TGTGCCAGCAGCGTCCTGACAGGGCTTGCAGATACGCAGTATTTT
TRBV4-1,.,TRBJ1-1,few,CASSPRSGGNTEAFF,TGCGCCAGCAGCCCTCGCAGTGGGGGGAACACTGAAGCTTTCTTT
TRBV7-9,TRBD1,TRBJ2-1,many,CASSLRTGLYNEQFF,TGTGCCAGCAGCTTGAGGACAGGCCTCTACAATGAGCAGTTCTTC
TRBV20-1,.,TRBJ2-1,many,CSAKNRQADEQFF,TGCAGTGCTAAGAACAGACAGGCAGATGAGCAGTTCTTC
TRBV27,.,TRBJ2-2,many,CASSLYLGELFF,TGTGCCAGCAGTTTATACCTCGGGGAGCTGTTTTTT
TRBV6-2/TRBV6-3,.,TRBJ2-5,.,CASTARSETQYF,TGTGCCAGCACGGCTCGTTCGGAGACCCAGTACTTC
TRBV4-2,.,TRBJ1-4,many,CASSQPGRTADEKLFF,TGTGCCAGCAGCCAACCTGGTAGGACCGCAGATGAAAAACTGTTTTTT
TRBV7-9,.,TRBJ1-2,many,CASSLRAWDGYTF,TGTGCCAGCAGCTTGCGGGCTTGGGATGGCTACACCTTC
TRBV11-3,.,TRBJ2-2,few,CASSLTTLEGTPNTGELFF,TGTGCCAGCAGCTTAACCACGCTGGAGGGGACTCCCAACACCGGGGAGCTGTTTTTT
TRBV5-4,.,TRBJ1-1,few,CASSVGYAEAFF,TGTGCCAGCTCGGTGGGGTACGCTGAAGCTTTCTTT